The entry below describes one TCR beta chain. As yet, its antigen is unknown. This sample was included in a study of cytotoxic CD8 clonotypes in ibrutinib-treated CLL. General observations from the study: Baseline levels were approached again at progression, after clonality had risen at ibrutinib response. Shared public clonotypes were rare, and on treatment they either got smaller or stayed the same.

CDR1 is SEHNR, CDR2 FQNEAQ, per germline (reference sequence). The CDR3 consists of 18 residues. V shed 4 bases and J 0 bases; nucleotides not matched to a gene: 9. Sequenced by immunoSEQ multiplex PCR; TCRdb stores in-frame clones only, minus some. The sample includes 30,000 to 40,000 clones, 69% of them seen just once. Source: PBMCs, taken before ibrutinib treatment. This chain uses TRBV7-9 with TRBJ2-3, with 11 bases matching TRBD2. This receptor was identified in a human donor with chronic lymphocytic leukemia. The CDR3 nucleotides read TGTGCCAGCAGCTCCGGACTAGCGGGTGATTTTAGCACAGATACGCAGTATTTT. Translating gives CASSSGLAGDFSTDTQYF.